The source of this TCR beta chain is a study of OX40 agonist ivuxolimab in advanced cancers. Study summary: From about 20 to 79 years was the age range, with a mean of around 56 years, and 65% to 90% were male. Findings and caveats of the study: The work left the antigen specificity of expanded peripheral T cells undetermined.

Method: immunoSEQ multiplex PCR; TCRdb's copy keeps in-frame clones and lacks some. Found here are about 61,000 clones, around 92% of them singletons; the top ten hold around 25%. Looked up from germline, CDR1 is MNHEY and CDR2 is SMNVEV (reference sequence). The V end lost 4 bases, the J end lost 2 bases, and 6 bases lay between the germline ends. The CDR3 contains 13 residues. The investigators sampled blood at baseline, at cycle 4 day 1, and at cycle 7 day 1. About this clone: Its antigen is still unknown.

This chain joins TRBV27 and TRBJ2-1, with D perhaps assigned TRBD1 or TRBD2 (5 bases each). Sample: CD4+ or CD8+ T cells sorted from blood, taken in a trial of the OX40 agonist ivuxolimab. The sequence was obtained from an adult with an advanced solid tumor such as melanoma, head and neck, liver or kidney cancer. CDR3 sequence (DNA): TGTGCCAGCAGTTGGGACCCCTACAATGAGCAGTTCTTC. Protein product: CASSWDPYNEQFF.